This T cell receptor beta chain was recovered during a study of blood T cell repertoires in COVID-19. Looking at the study overall: Acute-phase and convalescent COVID-19 samples originated in the United States, Italy and Spain.

V shed 0 bases and J 10 bases; nucleotides not matched to a gene: 15. Germline lookup yields CDR1 MNHEY and CDR2 SVGEGT. CDR3 length equals 19 residues. The participants were between roughly 18 and 89 years old and came from under 25 US areas. Self-reported history from a screening survey and questionnaire set each donor's cohort. Methods used by the authors: By means of reference gene primer amplification, nucleated cell counts were estimated. Profiling relied on immunoSEQ multiplex PCR, and the TCRdb table lists in-frame clones only, not all of them. V, J and clone size derive from that table, while D and trimming were established from the DNA sequence. The sample lists 350,000 or so clones, 80% to 90% occurring once.

The chain has TRBV6-2 or TRBV6-3 and TRBJ2-3, with 14 bases that match TRBD2. The sequencing sample was made of PBMCs or T cells enriched from blood (not recorded which). This TCR came from a woman in her thirties or forties with acute COVID-19. CDR3 coding DNA: TGTGCCAGCAGTTACTCGACCCCGGGACTAGCGGGAGCTCTACCTGCGCAGTATTTT. As protein: CASSYSTPGLAGALPAQYF.